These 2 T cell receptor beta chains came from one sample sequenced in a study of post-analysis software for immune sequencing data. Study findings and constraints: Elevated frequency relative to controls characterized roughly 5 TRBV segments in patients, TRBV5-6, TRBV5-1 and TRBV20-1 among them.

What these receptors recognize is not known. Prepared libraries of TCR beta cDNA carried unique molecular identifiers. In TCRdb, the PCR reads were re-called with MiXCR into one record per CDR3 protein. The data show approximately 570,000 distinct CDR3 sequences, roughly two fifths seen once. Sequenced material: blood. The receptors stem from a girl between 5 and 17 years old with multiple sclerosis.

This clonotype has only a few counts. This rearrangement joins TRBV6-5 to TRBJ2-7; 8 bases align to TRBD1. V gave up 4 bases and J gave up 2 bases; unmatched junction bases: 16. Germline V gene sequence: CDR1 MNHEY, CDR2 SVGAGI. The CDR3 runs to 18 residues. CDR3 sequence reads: CASSSLKRGTGRPYEQYF. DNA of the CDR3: TGTGCCAGCAGTTCCCTTAAAAGGGGGACAGGTAGGCCCTACGAGCAGTACTTC.

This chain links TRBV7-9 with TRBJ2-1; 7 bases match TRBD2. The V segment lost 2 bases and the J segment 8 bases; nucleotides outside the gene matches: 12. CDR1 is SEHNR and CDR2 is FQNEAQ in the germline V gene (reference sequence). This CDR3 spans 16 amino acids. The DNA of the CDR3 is TGTGCCAGCAGCTTAACGGTGGGAGGGCCAGAGCATGAGCAGTTCTTC. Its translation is CASSLTVGGPEHEQFF.